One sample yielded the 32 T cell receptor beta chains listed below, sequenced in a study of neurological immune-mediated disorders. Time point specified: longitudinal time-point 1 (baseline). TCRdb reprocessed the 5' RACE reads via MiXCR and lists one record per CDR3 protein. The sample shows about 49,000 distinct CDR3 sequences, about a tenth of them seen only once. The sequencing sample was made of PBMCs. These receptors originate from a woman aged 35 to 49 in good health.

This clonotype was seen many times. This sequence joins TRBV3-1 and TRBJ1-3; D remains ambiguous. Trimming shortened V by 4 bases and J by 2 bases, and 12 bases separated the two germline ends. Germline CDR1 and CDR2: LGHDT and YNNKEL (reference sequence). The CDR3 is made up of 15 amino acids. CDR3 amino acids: CASSRKRYAGNTIYF. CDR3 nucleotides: TGTGCCAGCAGCCGAAAGCGGTATGCTGGAAACACCATATATTTT. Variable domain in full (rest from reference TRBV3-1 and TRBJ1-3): DTAVSQTPKYLVTQMGNDKSIKCEQNLGHDTMYWYKQDSKKFLKIMFSYNNKELIINETVPNRFSPKSPDKAHLNLHINSLELGDSAVYFCASSRKRYAGNTIYFGEGSWLTVV.

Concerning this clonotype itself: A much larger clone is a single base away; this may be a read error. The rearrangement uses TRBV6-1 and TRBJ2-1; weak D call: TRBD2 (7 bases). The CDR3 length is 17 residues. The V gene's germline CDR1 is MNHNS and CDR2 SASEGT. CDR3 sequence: CANSEWYWRGQLNEQFF. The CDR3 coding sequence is TGTGCCAACAGTGAATGGTATTGGCGGGGGCAATTAAATGAGCAGTTCTTC.

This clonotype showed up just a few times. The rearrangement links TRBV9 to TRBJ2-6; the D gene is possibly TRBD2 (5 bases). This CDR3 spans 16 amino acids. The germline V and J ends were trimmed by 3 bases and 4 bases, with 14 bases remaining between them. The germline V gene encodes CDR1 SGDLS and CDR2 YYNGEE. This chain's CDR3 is CASSALGGSGANVLTF. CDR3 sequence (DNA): TGTGCCAGCAGCGCACTCGGAGGATCCGGGGCCAACGTCCTGACTTTC.

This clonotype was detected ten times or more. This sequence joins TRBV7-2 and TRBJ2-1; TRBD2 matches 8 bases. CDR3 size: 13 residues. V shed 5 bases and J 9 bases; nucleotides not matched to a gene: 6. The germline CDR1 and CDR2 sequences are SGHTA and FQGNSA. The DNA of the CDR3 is TGTGCCAGCAGCCCCGGGACTAGAGTTGAGCAGTTCTTC. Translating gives CASSPGTRVEQFF.

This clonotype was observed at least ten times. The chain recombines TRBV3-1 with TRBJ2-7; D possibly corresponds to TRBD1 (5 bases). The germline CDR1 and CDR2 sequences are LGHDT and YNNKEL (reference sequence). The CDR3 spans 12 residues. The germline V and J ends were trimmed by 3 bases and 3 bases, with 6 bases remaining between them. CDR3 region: CASSHQGYEQYF. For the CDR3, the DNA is TGTGCCAGCAGCCATCAGGGCTACGAGCAGTACTTC.

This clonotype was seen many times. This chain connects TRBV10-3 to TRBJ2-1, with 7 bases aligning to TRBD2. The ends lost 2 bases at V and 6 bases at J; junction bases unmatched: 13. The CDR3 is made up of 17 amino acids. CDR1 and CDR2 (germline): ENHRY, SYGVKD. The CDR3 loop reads CAISERRGGGAVNEQFF. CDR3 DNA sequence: TGTGCCATCAGTGAGAGAAGGGGCGGGGGTGCGGTCAATGAGCAGTTCTTC.

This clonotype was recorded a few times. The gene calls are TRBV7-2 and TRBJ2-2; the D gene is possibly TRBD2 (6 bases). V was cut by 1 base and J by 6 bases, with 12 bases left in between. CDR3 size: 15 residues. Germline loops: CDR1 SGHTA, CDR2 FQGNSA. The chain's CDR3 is CASSLVAGSAGELFF. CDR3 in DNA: TGTGCCAGCAGCTTAGTGGCCGGGAGTGCCGGGGAGCTGTTTTTT. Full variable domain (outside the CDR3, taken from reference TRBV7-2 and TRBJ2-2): GAGVSQSPSNKVTEKGKDVELRCDPISGHTALYWYRQSLGQGLEFLIYFQGNSAPDKSGLPSDRFSAERTGGSVSTLTIQRTQQEDSAVYLCASSLVAGSAGELFFGEGSRLTVL.

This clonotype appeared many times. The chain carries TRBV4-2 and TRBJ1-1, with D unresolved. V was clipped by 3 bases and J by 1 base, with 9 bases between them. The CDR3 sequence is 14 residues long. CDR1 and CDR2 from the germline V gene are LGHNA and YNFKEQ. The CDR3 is CASSHKTANTEAFF. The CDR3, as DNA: TGTGCCAGCAGCCACAAGACGGCGAACACTGAAGCTTTCTTT.

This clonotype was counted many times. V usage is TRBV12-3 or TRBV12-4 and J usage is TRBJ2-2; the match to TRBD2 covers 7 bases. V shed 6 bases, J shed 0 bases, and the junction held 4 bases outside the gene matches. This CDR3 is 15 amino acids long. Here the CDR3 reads CASRGGVSNTGELFF. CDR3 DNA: TGTGCCAGCAGGGGGGGGGTTTCGAACACCGGGGAGCTGTTTTTT.

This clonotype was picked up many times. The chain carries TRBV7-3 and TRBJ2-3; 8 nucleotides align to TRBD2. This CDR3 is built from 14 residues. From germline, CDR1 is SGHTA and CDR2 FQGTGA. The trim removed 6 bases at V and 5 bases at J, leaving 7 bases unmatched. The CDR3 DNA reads TGTGCCAGCAGGTATCTAGCGGGTGGAGATACGCAGTATTTT. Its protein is CASRYLAGGDTQYF.

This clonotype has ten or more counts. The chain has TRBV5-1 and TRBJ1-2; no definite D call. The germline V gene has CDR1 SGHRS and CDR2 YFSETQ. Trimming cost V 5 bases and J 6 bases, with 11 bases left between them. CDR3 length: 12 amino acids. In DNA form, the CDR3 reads TGCGCCAGCAGGGGTGAGGAGGATGGCTACACCTTC. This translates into CASRGEEDGYTF.

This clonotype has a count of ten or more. CDR3 nucleotide sequence: TGTGCCAGCAGCTTACAGGGGGCGTACGAGCAGTACTTC. Amino acid sequence: CASSLQGAYEQYF. This chain joins TRBV7-2 and TRBJ2-7; 8 bases align to TRBD1. This CDR3 is built from 13 residues. Germline trimming cut 2 bases from V and 4 bases from J; bases unmatched to any gene: 1. The germline gives CDR1 SGHTA, CDR2 FQGNSA.

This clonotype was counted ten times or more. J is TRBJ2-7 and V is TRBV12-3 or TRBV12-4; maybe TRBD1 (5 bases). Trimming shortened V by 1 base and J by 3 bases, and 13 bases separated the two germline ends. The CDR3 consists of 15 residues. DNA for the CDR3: TGTGCCAGCAGTTTAGGACAGCTAAACCTCTACGAGCAGTACTTC. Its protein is CASSLGQLNLYEQYF.

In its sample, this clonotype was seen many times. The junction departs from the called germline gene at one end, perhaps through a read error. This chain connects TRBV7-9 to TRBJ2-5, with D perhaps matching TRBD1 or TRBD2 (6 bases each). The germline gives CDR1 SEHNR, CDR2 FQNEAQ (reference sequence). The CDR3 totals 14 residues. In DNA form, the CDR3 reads TGTGTCAGCAGCCGGGGGCTAGCTCGGGAGACCCAGTACTTC. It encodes CVSSRGLARETQYF.

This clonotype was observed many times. CDR3 in amino acids: CASRPYPGPRETQYF. The CDR3 DNA reads TGCGCCAGCAGACCTTATCCGGGACCTCGGGAGACCCAGTACTTC. The chain uses TRBV5-1 and TRBJ2-5; either TRBD1 or TRBD2 may fit D (5 bases each). The CDR3 totals 15 residues. Germline V CDR1 and CDR2: SGHRS, YFSETQ. Trimming stripped 5 bases from V and 5 bases from J, with 19 bases between.

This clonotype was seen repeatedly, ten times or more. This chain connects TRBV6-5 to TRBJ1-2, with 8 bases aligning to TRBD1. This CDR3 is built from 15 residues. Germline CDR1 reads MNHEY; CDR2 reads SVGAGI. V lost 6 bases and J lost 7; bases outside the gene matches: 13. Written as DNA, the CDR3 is TGTGCCAGCAGCTTTCAACTGACAGGGGAAAGTGGCTACACCTTC. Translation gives CASSFQLTGESGYTF.

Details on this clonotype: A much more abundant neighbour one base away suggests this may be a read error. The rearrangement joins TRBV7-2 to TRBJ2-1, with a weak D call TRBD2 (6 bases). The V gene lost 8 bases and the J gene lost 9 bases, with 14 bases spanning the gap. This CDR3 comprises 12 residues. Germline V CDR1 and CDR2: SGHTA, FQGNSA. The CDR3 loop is CASGGFITEQFF. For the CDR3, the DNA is TGTGCCAGCGGGGGGTTTATTACTGAGCAGTTCTTC.

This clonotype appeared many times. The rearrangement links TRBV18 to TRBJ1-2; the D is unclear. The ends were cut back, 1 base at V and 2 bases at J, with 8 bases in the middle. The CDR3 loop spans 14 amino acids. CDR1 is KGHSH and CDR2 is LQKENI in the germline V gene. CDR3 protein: CASSPLLPNYGYTF. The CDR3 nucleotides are TGTGCCAGCTCACCACTGCTACCCAACTATGGCTACACCTTC.

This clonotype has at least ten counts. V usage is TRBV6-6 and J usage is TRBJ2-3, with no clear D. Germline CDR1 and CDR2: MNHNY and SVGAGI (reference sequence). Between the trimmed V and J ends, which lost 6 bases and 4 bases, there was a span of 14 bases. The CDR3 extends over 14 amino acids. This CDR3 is CASRSIRGADTQYF. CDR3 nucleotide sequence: TGTGCCAGCAGGTCAATTAGAGGTGCAGATACGCAGTATTTT.

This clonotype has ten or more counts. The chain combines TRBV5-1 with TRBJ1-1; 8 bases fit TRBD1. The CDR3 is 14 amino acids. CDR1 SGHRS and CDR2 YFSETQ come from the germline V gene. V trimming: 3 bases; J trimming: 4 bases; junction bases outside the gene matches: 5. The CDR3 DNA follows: TGCGCCAGCAGCTCGACAGGGGTGGTCACTGAAGCTTTCTTT. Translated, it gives CASSSTGVVTEAFF.

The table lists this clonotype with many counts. The CDR3 spells CASSQDGLGPYGYTF. DNA for the CDR3: TGTGCCAGCAGCCAAGACGGGTTGGGTCCCTATGGCTACACCTTC. J is TRBJ1-2 and V is TRBV3-1, with unresolved D. Germline CDR1 is LGHDT and CDR2 is YNNKEL (reference sequence). The CDR3 contains 15 residues. V was trimmed by 0 bases and J by 4 bases, leaving 12 bases between them.

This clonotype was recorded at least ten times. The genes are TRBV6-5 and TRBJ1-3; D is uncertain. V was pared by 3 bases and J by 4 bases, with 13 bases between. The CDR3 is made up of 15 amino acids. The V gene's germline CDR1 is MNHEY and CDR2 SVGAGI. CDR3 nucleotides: TGTGCCAGCAGTTATAGAAGCACGGGAGGAAACACCATATATTTT. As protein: CASSYRSTGGNTIYF.

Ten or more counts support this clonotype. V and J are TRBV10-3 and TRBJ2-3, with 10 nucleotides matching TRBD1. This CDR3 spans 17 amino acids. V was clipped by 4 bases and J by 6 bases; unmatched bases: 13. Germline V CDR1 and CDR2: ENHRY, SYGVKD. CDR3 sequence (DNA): TGTGCCATCAGTGGCGACCGACAGGGGGCGCAGGACGATACGCAGTATTTT. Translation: CAISGDRQGAQDDTQYF.

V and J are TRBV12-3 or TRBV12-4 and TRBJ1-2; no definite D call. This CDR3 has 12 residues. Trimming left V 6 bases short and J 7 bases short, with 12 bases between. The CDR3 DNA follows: TGTGCCAGCAGAGGAGTCGGTGGTGGCTACACCTTC. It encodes CASRGVGGGYTF.

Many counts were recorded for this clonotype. In nucleotides, the CDR3 is TGCAGCGTTGTTAGCGGGAGGTCCTACAATGAGCAGTTCTTC. It yields the protein CSVVSGRSYNEQFF. The J gene is TRBJ2-1, the V gene TRBV29-1, with 10 bases lining up with TRBD2. V lost 4 bases, J lost 1 base, and 1 base stayed unmatched. CDR1 and CDR2 from the germline V gene are SQVTM and ANQGSEA. The CDR3 sequence is 14 residues long.

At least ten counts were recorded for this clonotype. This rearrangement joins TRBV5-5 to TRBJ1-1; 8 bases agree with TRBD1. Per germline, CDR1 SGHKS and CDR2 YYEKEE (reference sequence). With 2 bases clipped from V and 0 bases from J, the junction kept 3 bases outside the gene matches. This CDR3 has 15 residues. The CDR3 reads CASSFLTGVNTEAFF. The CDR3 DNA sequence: TGTGCCAGCAGCTTTTTGACAGGGGTGAACACTGAAGCTTTCTTT. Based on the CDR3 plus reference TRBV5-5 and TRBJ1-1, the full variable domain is DAGVTQSPTHLIKTRGQQVTLRCSPISGHKSVSWYQQVLGQGPQFIFQYYEKEERGRGNFPDRFSARQFPNYSSELNVNALLLGDSALYLCASSFLTGVNTEAFFGQGTRLTVV.

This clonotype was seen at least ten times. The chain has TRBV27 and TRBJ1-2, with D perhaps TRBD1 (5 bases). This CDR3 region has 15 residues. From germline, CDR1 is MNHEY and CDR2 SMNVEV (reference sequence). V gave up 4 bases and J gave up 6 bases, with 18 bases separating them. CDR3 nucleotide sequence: TGTGCCAGCAGTTCAACGGGCAGGGATTCACATGGCTACACCTTC. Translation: CASSSTGRDSHGYTF.

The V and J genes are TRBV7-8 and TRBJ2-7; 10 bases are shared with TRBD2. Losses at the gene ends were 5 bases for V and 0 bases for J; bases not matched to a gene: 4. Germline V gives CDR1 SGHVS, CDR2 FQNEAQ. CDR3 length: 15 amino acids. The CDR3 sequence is CASSSKREGSYEQYF. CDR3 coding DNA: TGTGCCAGCAGCAGTAAGCGGGAGGGCTCCTACGAGCAGTACTTC.

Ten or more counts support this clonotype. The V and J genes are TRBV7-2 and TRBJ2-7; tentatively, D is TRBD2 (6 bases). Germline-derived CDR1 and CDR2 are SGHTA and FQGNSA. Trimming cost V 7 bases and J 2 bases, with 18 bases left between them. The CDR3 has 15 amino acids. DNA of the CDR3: TGTGCCAGCACAGGAGGGCAGGCCGTTCCCTACGAGCAGTACTTC. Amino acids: CASTGGQAVPYEQYF.

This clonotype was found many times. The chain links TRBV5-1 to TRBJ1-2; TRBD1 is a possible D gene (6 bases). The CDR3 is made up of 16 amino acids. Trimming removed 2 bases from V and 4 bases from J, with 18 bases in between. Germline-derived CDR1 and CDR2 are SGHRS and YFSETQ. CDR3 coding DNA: TGCGCCAGCAGCTTCAACGGCAGGGGCCCTGGCTATGGCTACACCTTC. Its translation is CASSFNGRGPGYGYTF.

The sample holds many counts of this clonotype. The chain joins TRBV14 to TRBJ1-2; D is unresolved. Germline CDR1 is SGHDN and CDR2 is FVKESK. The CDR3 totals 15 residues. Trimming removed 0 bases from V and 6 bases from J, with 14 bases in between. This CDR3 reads CASSQDYLGVDGYTF. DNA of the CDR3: TGTGCCAGCAGCCAAGATTATTTAGGAGTCGATGGCTACACCTTC.

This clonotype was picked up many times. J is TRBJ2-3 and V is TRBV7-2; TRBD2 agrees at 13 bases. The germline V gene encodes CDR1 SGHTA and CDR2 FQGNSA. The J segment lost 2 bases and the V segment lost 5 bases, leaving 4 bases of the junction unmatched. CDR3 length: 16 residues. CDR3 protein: CASSRTSGGFTDTQYF. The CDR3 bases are TGTGCCAGCAGCCGGACTAGCGGGGGATTCACAGATACGCAGTATTTT.